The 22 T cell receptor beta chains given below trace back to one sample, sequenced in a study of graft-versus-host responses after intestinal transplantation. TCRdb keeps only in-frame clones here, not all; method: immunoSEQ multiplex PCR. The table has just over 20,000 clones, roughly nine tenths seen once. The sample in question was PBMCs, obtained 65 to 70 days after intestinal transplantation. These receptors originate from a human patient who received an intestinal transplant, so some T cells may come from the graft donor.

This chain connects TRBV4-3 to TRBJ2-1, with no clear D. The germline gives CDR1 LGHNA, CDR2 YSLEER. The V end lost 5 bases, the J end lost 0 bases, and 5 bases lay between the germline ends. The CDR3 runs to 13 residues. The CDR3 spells CASSASSYNEQFF. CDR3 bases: TGCGCCAGCAGCGCGAGCTCCTACAATGAGCAGTTCTTC.

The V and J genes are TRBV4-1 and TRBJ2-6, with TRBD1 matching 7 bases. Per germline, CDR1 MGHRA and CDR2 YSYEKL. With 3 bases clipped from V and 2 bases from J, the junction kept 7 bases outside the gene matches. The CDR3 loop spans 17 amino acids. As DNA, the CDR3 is TGCGCCAGCAGCCAGGACCAACAGGGGACTGGGGCCAACGTCCTGACTTTC. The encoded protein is CASSQDQQGTGANVLTF.

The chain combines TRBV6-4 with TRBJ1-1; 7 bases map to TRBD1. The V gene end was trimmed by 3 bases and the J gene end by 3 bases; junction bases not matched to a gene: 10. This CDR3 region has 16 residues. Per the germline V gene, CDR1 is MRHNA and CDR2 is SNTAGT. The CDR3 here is CASSDSGQPRDTEAFF. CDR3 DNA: TGTGCCAGCAGTGATTCGGGACAGCCGAGGGACACTGAAGCTTTCTTT.

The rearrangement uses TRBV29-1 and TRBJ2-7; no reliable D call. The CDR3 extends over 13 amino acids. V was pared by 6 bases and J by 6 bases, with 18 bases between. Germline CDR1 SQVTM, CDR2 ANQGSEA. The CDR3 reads CSVLQPLRVEQYF. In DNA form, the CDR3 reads TGCAGCGTCCTACAGCCCTTACGCGTCGAGCAGTACTTC.

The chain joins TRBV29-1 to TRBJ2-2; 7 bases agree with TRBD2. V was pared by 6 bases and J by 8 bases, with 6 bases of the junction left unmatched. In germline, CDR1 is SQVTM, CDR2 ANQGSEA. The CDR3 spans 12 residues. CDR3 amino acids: CSVYGEGGELFF. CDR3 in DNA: TGCAGCGTCTACGGGGAGGGTGGGGAGCTGTTTTTT.

CDR3 region: CASSSDRQVYYGYTF. CDR3 nucleotides: TGCGCCAGCAGCTCCGACCGACAGGTGTACTATGGCTACACCTTC. The V and J genes are TRBV4-3 and TRBJ1-2; maybe TRBD1 (6 bases). Trimming took 5 bases from V and 3 from J, leaving 16 bases between them. Germline V gene data show CDR1 as LGHNA and CDR2 as YSLEER. The CDR3 length is 15 residues.

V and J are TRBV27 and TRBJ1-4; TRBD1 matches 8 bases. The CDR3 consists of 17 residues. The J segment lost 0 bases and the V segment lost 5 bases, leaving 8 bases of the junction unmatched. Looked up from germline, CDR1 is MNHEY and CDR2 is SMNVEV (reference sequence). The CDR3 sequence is CASSPDRGSATNEKLFF. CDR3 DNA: TGTGCCAGCAGTCCAGACAGGGGCTCCGCAACTAATGAAAAACTGTTTTTT.

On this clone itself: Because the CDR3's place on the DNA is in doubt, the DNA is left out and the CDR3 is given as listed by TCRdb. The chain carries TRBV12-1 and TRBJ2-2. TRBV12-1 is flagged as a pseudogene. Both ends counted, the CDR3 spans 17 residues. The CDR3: CASSFASGALDTGELFF.

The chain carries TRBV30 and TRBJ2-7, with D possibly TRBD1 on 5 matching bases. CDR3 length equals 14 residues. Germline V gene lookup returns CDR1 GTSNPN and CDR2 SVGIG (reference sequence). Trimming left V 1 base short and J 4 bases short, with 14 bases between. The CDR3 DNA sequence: TGTGCCTGGAGTGACGACGAACAGGTATACGAGCAGTACTTC. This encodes CAWSDDEQVYEQYF.

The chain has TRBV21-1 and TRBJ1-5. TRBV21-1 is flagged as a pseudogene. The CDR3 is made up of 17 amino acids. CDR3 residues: CASRRVLATWHHQPQHF. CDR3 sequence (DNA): TGTGCCAGCAGACGGGTCCTAGCTACATGGCATCATCAGCCCCAGCATTTT.

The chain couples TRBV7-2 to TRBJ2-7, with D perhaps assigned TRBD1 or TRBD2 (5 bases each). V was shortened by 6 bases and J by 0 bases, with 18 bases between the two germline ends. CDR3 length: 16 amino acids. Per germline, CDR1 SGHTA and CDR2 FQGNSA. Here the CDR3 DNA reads TGTGCCAGCAGTCAAAAGGGAGCAGGGAGCTCCTACGAGCAGTACTTC. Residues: CASSQKGAGSSYEQYF.

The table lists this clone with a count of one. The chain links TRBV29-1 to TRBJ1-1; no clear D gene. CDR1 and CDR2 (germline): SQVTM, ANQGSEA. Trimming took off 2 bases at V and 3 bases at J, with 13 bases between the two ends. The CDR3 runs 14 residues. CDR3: CSVETYSGYTEAFF. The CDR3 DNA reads TGCAGCGTTGAAACCTATAGCGGTTACACTGAAGCTTTCTTT.

The CDR3 DNA sequence: TGTGCCAGTACCACCACAGGGGGCGTCGACACCGGGGAGCTGTTTTTT. Amino acid sequence: CASTTTGGVDTGELFF. The V and J genes are TRBV19 and TRBJ2-2, with TRBD1 identical over 9 bases. This CDR3 has 16 residues. Unmatched junction bases numbered 9, after V lost 7 bases and J lost 3 bases. Germline V gene data show CDR1 as LNHDA and CDR2 as SQIVND (reference sequence).

CDR3 in amino acids: CASSLTSSYEQYF. The CDR3 coding sequence is TGTGCCAGCAGTTTGACTAGCTCCTACGAGCAGTACTTC. The chain recombines TRBV27 with TRBJ2-7; the D gene is possibly TRBD2 (6 bases). The CDR3 covers 13 residues. Trimming stripped 3 bases from V and 0 bases from J, with 6 bases between. The germline V gene encodes CDR1 MNHEY and CDR2 SMNVEV (reference sequence).

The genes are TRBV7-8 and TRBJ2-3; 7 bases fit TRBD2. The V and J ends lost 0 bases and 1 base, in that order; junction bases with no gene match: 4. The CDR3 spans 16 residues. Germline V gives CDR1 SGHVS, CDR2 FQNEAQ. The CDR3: CASSLAFAGGTDTQYF. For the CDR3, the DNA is TGTGCCAGCAGCTTAGCGTTCGCGGGGGGCACAGATACGCAGTATTTT. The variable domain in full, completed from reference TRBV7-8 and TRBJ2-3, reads GAGVSQSPRYKVAKRGQDVALRCDPISGHVSLFWYQQALGQGPEFLTYFQNEAQLDKSGLPSDRFFAERPEGSVSTLKIQRTQQEDSAVYLCASSLAFAGGTDTQYFGPGTRLTVL.

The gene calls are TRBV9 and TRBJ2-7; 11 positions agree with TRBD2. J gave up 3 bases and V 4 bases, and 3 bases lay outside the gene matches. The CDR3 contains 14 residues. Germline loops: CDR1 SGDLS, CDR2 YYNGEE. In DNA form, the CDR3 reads TGTGCCAGCAGCCCGGGGACTAGCGGCTACGAGCAGTACTTC. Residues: CASSPGTSGYEQYF.

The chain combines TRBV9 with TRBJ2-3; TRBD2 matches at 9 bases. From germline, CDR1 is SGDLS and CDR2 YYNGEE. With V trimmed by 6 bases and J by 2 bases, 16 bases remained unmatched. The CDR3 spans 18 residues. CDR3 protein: CASTAVAGEYIDTDTQYF. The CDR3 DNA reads TGTGCCAGCACCGCGGTAGCGGGGGAGTACATAGACACAGATACGCAGTATTTT.

The CDR3 spells CASSQGPTGGRDTIYF. CDR3 nucleotides: TGCGCCAGCAGCCAAGGTCCGACAGGGGGTCGGGACACCATATATTTT. V usage is TRBV4-3 and J usage is TRBJ1-3, with 9 bases matching TRBD1. This CDR3 spans 16 amino acids. J gave up 8 bases and V 1 base, and 9 bases lay outside the gene matches. Germline V gives CDR1 LGHNA, CDR2 YSLEER.

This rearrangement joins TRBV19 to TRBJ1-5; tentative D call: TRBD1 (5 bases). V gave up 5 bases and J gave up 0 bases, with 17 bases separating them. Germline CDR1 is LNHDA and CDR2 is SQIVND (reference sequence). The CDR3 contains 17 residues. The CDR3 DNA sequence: TGTGCCAGTAGTGTCCTCCCCGGTGGGGGTAGCAATCAGCCCCAGCATTTT. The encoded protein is CASSVLPGGGSNQPQHF.

CDR3 in amino acids: CASRIQGSNEKLFF. CDR3 in DNA: TGTGCCAGCAGAATCCAGGGAAGTAATGAAAAACTGTTTTTT. The V and J genes are TRBV25-1 and TRBJ1-4; possible D gene TRBD1, 5 bases. Trimming took off 6 bases at V and 4 bases at J, with 12 bases between the two ends. This CDR3 contains 14 residues. Germline values: CDR1 MGHDK, CDR2 SYGVNS.

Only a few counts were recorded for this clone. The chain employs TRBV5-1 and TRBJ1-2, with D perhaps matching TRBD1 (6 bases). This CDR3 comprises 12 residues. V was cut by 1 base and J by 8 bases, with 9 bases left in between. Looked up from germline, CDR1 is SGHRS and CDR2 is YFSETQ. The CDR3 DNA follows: TGCGCCAGCAGCTTGTCAGGGGAGGGCTACACCTTC. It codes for CASSLSGEGYTF.

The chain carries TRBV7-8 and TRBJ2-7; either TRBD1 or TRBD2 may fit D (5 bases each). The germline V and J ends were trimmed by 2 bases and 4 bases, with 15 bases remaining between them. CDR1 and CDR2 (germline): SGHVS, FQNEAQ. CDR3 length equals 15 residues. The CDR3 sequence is CASSLQGAGGYEQYF. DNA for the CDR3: TGTGCCAGCAGCTTACAAGGGGCGGGTGGATACGAGCAGTACTTC.